The 7 T cell receptor beta chains reported below all come from one sample, sequenced in a study of somatic mutations in cytotoxic T cells in rheumatoid arthritis. Generated by immunoSEQ multiplex PCR, the TCRdb table keeps only in-frame clones and is missing some. The table shows about 6,700 clones, with roughly 80% occurring only once. Sequencing input: CD8+ T cells sorted from blood. The source of these receptors is a woman aged 60-75 years in good health.

The V gene is TRBV27, the J gene TRBJ2-1; a weak D match, TRBD1 (6 bases). Germline V CDR1 and CDR2: MNHEY, SMNVEV (reference sequence). This CDR3 is built from 14 residues. V lost 3 bases and J 2 bases, leaving 8 bases between the germline ends. CDR3 sequence reads: CASSFGGAYNEQFF. The DNA for the CDR3 is TGTGCCAGCAGTTTTGGGGGCGCCTACAATGAGCAGTTCTTC.

The chain carries TRBV7-9 and TRBJ2-4, with 8 nucleotides matching TRBD2. The V and J ends lost 5 bases and 1 base, in that order; junction bases with no gene match: 7. This CDR3 has 16 residues. Germline CDR1 is SEHNR and CDR2 is FQNEAQ (reference sequence). CDR3 sequence: CASSAGGVGAKNIQYF. In DNA, the CDR3 is TGTGCCAGCAGCGCCGGGGGGGTTGGGGCCAAAAACATTCAGTACTTC.

The rearrangement links TRBV27 to TRBJ2-3; no reliable D call. This CDR3 spans 13 amino acids. The germline gives CDR1 MNHEY, CDR2 SMNVEV (reference sequence). V was pared by 5 bases and J by 4 bases, with 10 bases between. In DNA form, the CDR3 reads TGTGCCAGCAGTCCCCTTGAGTCAGATACGCAGTATTTT. This sequence encodes CASSPLESDTQYF.

A few counts support this clone. The genes are TRBV6-5 and TRBJ2-7; D is uncertain. The length of the CDR3 is 13 residues. CDR1 and CDR2 (germline): MNHEY, SVGAGI. V lost 4 bases and J lost 3, with 10 bases in between. CDR3 in amino acids: CASSLEQNYEQYF. For the CDR3, the DNA is TGTGCCAGCAGTTTGGAGCAGAACTACGAGCAGTACTTC.

The rearrangement joins TRBV5-1 to TRBJ2-7; D remains ambiguous. Trimming stripped 4 bases from V and 0 bases from J, with 11 bases between. Germline assignment: CDR1 SGHRS and CDR2 YFSETQ. This CDR3 has 14 amino acids. CDR3 sequence: CASSGDGTSYEQYF. In nucleotides, the CDR3 is TGCGCCAGCAGCGGAGACGGTACCTCCTACGAGCAGTACTTC.

The chain carries TRBV27 and TRBJ2-3, with 7 positions matching TRBD1. This CDR3 spans 16 amino acids. The trim removed 3 bases at V and 3 bases at J, leaving 9 bases unmatched. Germline V gene sequence: CDR1 MNHEY, CDR2 SMNVEV (reference sequence). CDR3 in amino acids: CASSFDRALPTDTQYF. The CDR3 region has the DNA TGTGCCAGCAGTTTCGACAGGGCTCTACCTACAGATACGCAGTATTTT.

This clone was counted a few times. The rearrangement uses TRBV7-9 and TRBJ2-6; 12 bases line up with TRBD1. Per the germline V gene, CDR1 is SEHNR and CDR2 is FQNEAQ (reference sequence). The CDR3 length is 17 residues. The V gene end was trimmed by 6 bases and the J gene end by 4 bases; junction bases not matched to a gene: 7. Here the CDR3 reads CASSPGTGGAGANVLTF. The CDR3 DNA follows: TGTGCCAGCAGTCCCGGGACAGGGGGCGCCGGGGCCAACGTCCTGACTTTC.